This T cell receptor (beta chain) was observed in a study of blood T cell repertoires in COVID-19. With 6 bases removed from V and 0 bases from J, the gap between germline ends came to 15 bases. CDR1 and CDR2 (germline): SNHLY, FYNNEI. The CDR3 is 16 amino acids. Data came from immunoSEQ multiplex PCR; TCRdb stores just in-frame clones and leaves some out. The data contain about 150,000 clones, approximately 85% of them singletons. The clonotype originates from a man aged 60 to 75 with COVID-19, enrolled during active disease. The chain combines TRBV2 with TRBJ2-1; no clear D gene. The sample comprised peripheral blood. The CDR3 coding sequence is TGTGCCAGCAGAGTACAGATTATCAGCTCCTACAATGAGCAGTTCTTC. As protein: CASRVQIISSYNEQFF.